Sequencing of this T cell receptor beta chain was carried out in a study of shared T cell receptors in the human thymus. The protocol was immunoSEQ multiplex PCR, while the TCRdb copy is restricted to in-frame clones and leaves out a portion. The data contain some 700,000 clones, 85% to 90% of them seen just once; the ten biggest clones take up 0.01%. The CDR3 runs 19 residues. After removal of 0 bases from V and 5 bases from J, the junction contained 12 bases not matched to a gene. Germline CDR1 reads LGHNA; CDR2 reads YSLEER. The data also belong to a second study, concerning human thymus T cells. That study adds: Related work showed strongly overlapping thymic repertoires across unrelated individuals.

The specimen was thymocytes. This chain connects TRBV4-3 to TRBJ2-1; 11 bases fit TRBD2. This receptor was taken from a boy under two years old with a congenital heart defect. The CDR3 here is CASSQEGSPSGLADNEQFF. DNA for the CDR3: TGCGCCAGCAGCCAAGAAGGCTCCCCCTCGGGACTAGCGGACAATGAGCAGTTCTTC.